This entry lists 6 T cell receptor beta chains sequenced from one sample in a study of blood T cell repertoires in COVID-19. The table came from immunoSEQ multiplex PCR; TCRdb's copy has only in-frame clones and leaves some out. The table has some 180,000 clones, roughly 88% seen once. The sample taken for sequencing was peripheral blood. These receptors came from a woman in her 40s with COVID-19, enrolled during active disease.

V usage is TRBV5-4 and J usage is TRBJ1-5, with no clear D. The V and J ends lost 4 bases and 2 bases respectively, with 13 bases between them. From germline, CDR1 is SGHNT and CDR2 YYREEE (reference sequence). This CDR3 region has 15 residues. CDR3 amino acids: CASSPAPRGNQPQHF. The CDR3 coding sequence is TGTGCCAGCAGCCCGGCTCCCCGGGGCAATCAGCCCCAGCATTTT.

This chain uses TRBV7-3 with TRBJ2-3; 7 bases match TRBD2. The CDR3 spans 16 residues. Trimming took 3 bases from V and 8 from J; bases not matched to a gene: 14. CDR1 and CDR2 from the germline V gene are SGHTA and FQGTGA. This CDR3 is CASSFPGPAGNGTQYF. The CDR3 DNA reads TGTGCCAGCAGCTTCCCCGGGCCAGCGGGAAATGGTACGCAGTATTTT.

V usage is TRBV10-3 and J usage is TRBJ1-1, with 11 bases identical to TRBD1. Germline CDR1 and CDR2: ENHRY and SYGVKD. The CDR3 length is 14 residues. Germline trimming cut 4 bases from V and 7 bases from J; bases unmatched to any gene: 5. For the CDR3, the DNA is TGTGCCATCAGTGGGGGACAGGGGGACCGTGAAGCTTTCTTT. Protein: CAISGGQGDREAFF.

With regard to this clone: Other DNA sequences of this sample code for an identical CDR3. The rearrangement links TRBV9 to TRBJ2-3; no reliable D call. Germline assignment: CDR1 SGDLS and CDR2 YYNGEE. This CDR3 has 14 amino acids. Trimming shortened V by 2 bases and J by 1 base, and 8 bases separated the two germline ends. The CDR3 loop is CASSVGQGTDTQYF. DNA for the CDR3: TGTGCCAGCAGCGTGGGCCAGGGCACAGATACGCAGTATTTT. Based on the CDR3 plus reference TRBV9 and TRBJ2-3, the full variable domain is DSGVTQTPKHLITATGQRVTLRCSPRSGDLSVYWYQQSLDQGLQFLIQYYNGEERAKGNILERFSAQQFPDLHSELNLSSLELGDSALYFCASSVGQGTDTQYFGPGTRLTVL.

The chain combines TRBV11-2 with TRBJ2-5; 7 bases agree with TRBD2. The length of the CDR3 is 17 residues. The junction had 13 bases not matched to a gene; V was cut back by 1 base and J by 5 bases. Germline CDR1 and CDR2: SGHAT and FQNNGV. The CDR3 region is CASSLVYRTSSDETQYF. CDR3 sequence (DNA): TGTGCCAGCAGCTTAGTCTATCGGACTAGTTCCGATGAGACCCAGTACTTC.

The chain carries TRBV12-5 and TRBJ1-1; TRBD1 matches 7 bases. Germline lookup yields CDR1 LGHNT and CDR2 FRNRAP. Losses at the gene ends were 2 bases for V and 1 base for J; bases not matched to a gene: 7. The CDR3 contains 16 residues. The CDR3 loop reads CASGLSLSGGNTEAFF. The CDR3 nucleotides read TGTGCTAGTGGTTTGTCTCTATCAGGGGGGAACACTGAAGCTTTCTTT.